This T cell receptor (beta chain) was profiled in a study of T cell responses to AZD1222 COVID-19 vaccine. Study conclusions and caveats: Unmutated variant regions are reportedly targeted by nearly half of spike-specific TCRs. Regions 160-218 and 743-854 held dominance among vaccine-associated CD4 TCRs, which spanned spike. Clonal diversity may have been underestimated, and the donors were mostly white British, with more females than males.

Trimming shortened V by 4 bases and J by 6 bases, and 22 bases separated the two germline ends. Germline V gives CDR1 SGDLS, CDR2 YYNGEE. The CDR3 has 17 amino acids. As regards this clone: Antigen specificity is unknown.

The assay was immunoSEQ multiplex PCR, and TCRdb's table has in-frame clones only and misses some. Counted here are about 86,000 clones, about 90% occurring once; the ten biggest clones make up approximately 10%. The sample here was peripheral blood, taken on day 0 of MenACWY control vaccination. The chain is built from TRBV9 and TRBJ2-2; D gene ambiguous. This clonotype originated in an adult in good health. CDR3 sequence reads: CASSTIRQSSGPGELFF. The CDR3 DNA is TGTGCCAGCAGCACCATCCGGCAATCTTCTGGGCCCGGGGAGCTGTTTTTT.